One and the same sample provided the 21 T cell receptor beta chains below, sequenced in a study of graft-versus-host responses after intestinal transplantation. Data came from immunoSEQ multiplex PCR; TCRdb stores just in-frame clones and leaves some out. Here the sample spans 50,000 or so clones, under 95% being singletons. This material consisted of PBMCs, taken about 120 days after intestinal transplantation. The source is a human patient who received an intestinal transplant, so some T cells may come from the graft donor.

V and J are TRBV4-2 and TRBJ2-7; D gene uncertain. The CDR3 is made up of 11 amino acids. Germline V CDR1 and CDR2: LGHNA, YNFKEQ. V dropped 0 bases and J dropped 3 bases, with 0 bases sitting between them. Here the CDR3 reads CASSQDYEQYF. The CDR3 nucleotides read TGTGCCAGCAGCCAAGACTACGAGCAGTACTTC.

The chain is built from TRBV28 and TRBJ2-5, with D perhaps assigned TRBD1 or TRBD2 (5 bases each). Near its end, the DNA agrees better with TRBJ2-7, so the J call may be wrong. The CDR3 sequence is 15 residues long. CDR1 and CDR2 (germline): MDHEN, SYDVKM. The CDR3 DNA reads TGTGCCAGCAGTGCCCCCCGGGGACCTACCTACGAGCAGTACTTC. Protein product: CASSAPRGPTYEQYF.

This chain links TRBV11-2 with TRBJ2-2; D uncertain. The CDR3 spans 14 residues. Trimming removed 1 base from V and 4 bases from J, with 7 bases in between. Per germline, CDR1 SGHAT and CDR2 FQNNGV. The chain's CDR3 is CASSLGTGTGELFF. The CDR3 nucleotides are TGTGCCAGCAGCTTAGGGACGGGCACCGGGGAGCTGTTTTTT.

This clone occurred once. The chain is built from TRBV5-5 and TRBJ2-3; D is unresolved. The ends were cut back, 0 bases at V and 5 bases at J, with 7 bases in the middle. The CDR3 consists of 13 residues. CDR1 and CDR2 (germline): SGHKS, YYEKEE (reference sequence). The DNA for the CDR3 is TGTGCCAGCAGCTTGGATCCGTTAGATACGCAGTATTTT. Its protein product is CASSLDPLDTQYF.

The rearrangement joins TRBV5-6 to TRBJ2-3, with unresolved D. Looked up from germline, CDR1 is SGHDT and CDR2 is YYEEEE. Deletions cut 4 bases from V and 8 bases from J, with 20 bases between. This CDR3 is 15 amino acids long. The CDR3, as DNA: TGTGCCAGCAGCCCTTCAGGATACTTGGGCCTTACGCAGTATTTT. It codes for CASSPSGYLGLTQYF.

The genes are TRBV5-6 and TRBJ1-6; D ambiguous. V was cut by 0 bases and J by 9 bases, with 10 bases left in between. Looked up from germline, CDR1 is SGHDT and CDR2 is YYEEEE. CDR3 length: 14 residues. This CDR3 reads CASSLAGLPSPLHF. CDR3 sequence (DNA): TGTGCCAGCAGCTTGGCGGGCCTTCCTTCACCCCTCCACTTT.

The rearrangement links TRBV30 to TRBJ2-2, with TRBD2 as a possible D gene (6 bases). V gave up 4 bases and J gave up 1 base, with 13 bases separating them. The germline gives CDR1 GTSNPN, CDR2 SVGIG (reference sequence). This CDR3 is built from 15 residues. CDR3: CAWTSGRENTGELFF. In DNA, the CDR3 is TGTGCCTGGACTTCCGGGAGAGAGAACACCGGGGAGCTGTTTTTT. Drawing the rest from reference TRBV30 and TRBJ2-2, the complete variable domain is SQTIHQWPATLVQPVGSPLSLECTVEGTSNPNLYWYRQAAGRGLQLLFYSVGIGQISSEVPQNLSASRPQDRQFILSSKKLLLSDSGFYLCAWTSGRENTGELFFGEGSRLTVL.

This clone was seen only once. The chain links TRBV5-1 to TRBJ2-7, with 13 bases lining up with TRBD2. This CDR3 has 17 amino acids. Germline V gene lookup returns CDR1 SGHRS and CDR2 YFSETQ. J gave up 0 bases and V 6 bases, and 9 bases lay outside the gene matches. CDR3 loop: CASTRGTSGIYSYEQYF. The CDR3 DNA follows: TGCGCCAGCACGCGGGGGACTAGCGGGATATACTCCTACGAGCAGTACTTC. The full variable domain, completed using reference TRBV5-1 and TRBJ2-7, is KAGVTQTPRYLIKTRGQQVTLSCSPISGHRSVSWYQQTPGQGLQFLFEYFSETQRNKGNFPGRFSGRQFSNSRSEMNVSTLELGDSALYLCASTRGTSGIYSYEQYFGPGTRLTVT.

The chain has TRBV7-9 and TRBJ2-7, with D possibly being TRBD1 (6 bases). The CDR3 has 14 residues. Germline V gene lookup returns CDR1 SEHNR and CDR2 FQNEAQ (reference sequence). V shed 4 bases and J shed 7 bases, with 17 bases lying between them. CDR3 nucleotides: TGTGCCAGCAGCTGGCCCGGGACAACTACGGAGCAGTACTTC. It encodes CASSWPGTTTEQYF.

The chain has TRBV27 and TRBJ2-6; D is unclear. Germline V lookup: CDR1 MNHEY, CDR2 SMNVEV (reference sequence). The CDR3 spans 14 residues. Trimming removed 8 bases at V and 0 bases at J, with 8 bases between. The CDR3 protein is CASGRPSGANVLTF. The CDR3 nucleotides are TGTGCCAGCGGGCGGCCCTCTGGGGCCAACGTCCTGACTTTC.

The chain is built from TRBV5-1 and TRBJ2-3, with D unclear. The germline V and J ends were trimmed by 0 bases and 4 bases, with 12 bases remaining between them. Germline CDR1 reads SGHRS; CDR2 reads YFSETQ. CDR3 size: 15 residues. CDR3 protein: CASSLGNISPDTQYF. The CDR3 nucleotides read TGCGCCAGCAGCTTGGGGAACATTTCTCCAGATACGCAGTATTTT.

CDR3 nucleotides: TGTGCCAGTAGTATAGAAGTTCCCCGCGGCTACACCTTC. It codes for CASSIEVPRGYTF. This chain links TRBV19 with TRBJ1-2; unclear D gene. Germline CDR1 LNHDA, CDR2 SQIVND (reference sequence). The CDR3 runs to 13 residues. V lost 0 bases and J lost 8, with 10 bases in between.

The rearrangement uses TRBV18 and TRBJ1-3; TRBD1 is a possible D gene (5 bases). The CDR3 consists of 16 residues. Looked up from germline, CDR1 is KGHSH and CDR2 is LQKENI. V lost 3 bases and J lost 0, with 12 bases in between. The CDR3 is CASSPQTEFSGNTIYF. The CDR3 nucleotides are TGTGCCAGCTCACCCCAGACAGAGTTCTCTGGAAACACCATATATTTT. The full variable domain, completed using reference TRBV18 and TRBJ1-3, is NAGVMQNPRHLVRRRGQEARLRCSPMKGHSHVYWYRQLPEEGLKFMVYLQKENIIDESGMPKERFSAEFPKEGPSILRIQQVVRGDSAAYFCASSPQTEFSGNTIYFGEGSWLTVV.

The gene calls are TRBV7-7 and TRBJ2-7; the D call may be TRBD1 or TRBD2 (5 bases each). The CDR3 is 15 residues long. Trimming pared 4 bases from V and 5 bases from J, leaving 18 bases between. Germline lookup yields CDR1 SSHAT and CDR2 FNYEAQ (reference sequence). Written as DNA, the CDR3 is TGTGCCAGCAGCTGCGCTCACAGGTCGGGGAACGAGCAGTACTTC. It translates to CASSCAHRSGNEQYF.

The chain carries TRBV5-1 and TRBJ2-7, with 7 bases identical to TRBD1. J gave up 3 bases and V 2 bases, and 5 bases lay outside the gene matches. The CDR3 has 14 amino acids. Germline CDR1 is SGHRS and CDR2 is YFSETQ. In DNA, the CDR3 is TGCGCCAGCAGCTTCGAGACAGGGAACTACGAGCAGTACTTC. Residues: CASSFETGNYEQYF.

V usage is TRBV27 and J usage is TRBJ2-7; maybe TRBD1 (6 bases). V was trimmed by 6 bases and J by 3 bases, leaving 15 bases between them. This CDR3 has 14 residues. From germline, CDR1 is MNHEY and CDR2 SMNVEV (reference sequence). The CDR3 DNA reads as TGTGCCAGCAGAGATGGCCGGGACATCTACGAGCAGTACTTC. Its translation is CASRDGRDIYEQYF.

This chain connects TRBV4-1 to TRBJ2-5; D gene unclear. The CDR3 has 14 residues. With 4 bases removed from V and 5 bases from J, the gap between germline ends came to 14 bases. Germline CDR1 and CDR2: MGHRA and YSYEKL. CDR3: CASSPNLGWETQYF. The CDR3 DNA is TGCGCCAGCAGCCCCAACCTTGGGTGGGAGACCCAGTACTTC.

CDR3 residues: CAISGNSNYEQYF. The CDR3 DNA reads TGTGCCATCAGTGGCAACAGCAACTACGAGCAGTACTTC. The chain recombines TRBV10-3 with TRBJ2-5, with no clear D. TRBJ2-7 explains the end of the DNA better; the J call may be wrong. Germline loops: CDR1 ENHRY, CDR2 SYGVKD. This CDR3 is 13 amino acids long.

The gene calls are TRBV10-2 and TRBJ2-7; 11 nucleotides line up with TRBD1. J gave up 3 bases and V 8 bases, and 3 bases lay outside the gene matches. The germline V gene encodes CDR1 WSHSY and CDR2 SAAADI. This CDR3 spans 13 amino acids. Here the CDR3 DNA reads TGCGCCAGCTTTGGGACAGGGGGCTACGAGCAGTACTTC. This sequence encodes CASFGTGGYEQYF.

J is TRBJ2-7 and V is TRBV25-1; D is perhaps TRBD1 (5 bases). The V gene's germline CDR1 is MGHDK and CDR2 SYGVNS. The CDR3 has 10 residues. The V and J ends lost 6 bases and 5 bases respectively, with 5 bases between them. CDR3 bases: TGTGCCAGCAGAGGGGACGAGCAGTACTTC. Translating gives CASRGDEQYF.

The chain uses TRBV6-6 and TRBJ2-2, with 7 bases matching TRBD1. The V gene's germline CDR1 is MNHNY and CDR2 SVGAGI (reference sequence). This CDR3 region has 13 residues. Trimming removed 10 bases from V and 6 bases from J; junction bases left unmatched: 8. The CDR3 bases are TGTGCCAACCAGACAGGGATGGCCGGGGAGCTGTTTTTT. It specifies CANQTGMAGELFF.